Shown below are 10 T cell receptor beta chains from a single sample sequenced in a study of T cell responses to AZD1222 COVID-19 vaccine. This table comes from immunoSEQ multiplex PCR, and its TCRdb copy is limited to in-frame clones, with some not included. This sample has about 50,000 clones; roughly three quarters occur once, and the top ten carry approximately 5%. The specimen was peripheral blood, collected 28 days after the second AZD1222 dose. The receptors here all came from an adult who received the AZD1222 COVID-19 vaccine.

This clone was counted a few times. The chain links TRBV30 to TRBJ2-7; 7 bases align to TRBD1. V shed 0 bases and J 4 bases; nucleotides not matched to a gene: 6. The CDR3 is made up of 14 amino acids. Germline V gene sequence: CDR1 GTSNPN, CDR2 SVGIG (reference sequence). CDR3 sequence: CAWSVRNRGYEQYF. CDR3 in DNA: TGTGCCTGGAGTGTACGGAACAGGGGATACGAGCAGTACTTC. Full variable domain (missing parts from reference TRBV30 and TRBJ2-7): SQTIHQWPATLVQPVGSPLSLECTVEGTSNPNLYWYRQAAGRGLQLLFYSVGIGQISSEVPQNLSASRPQDRQFILSSKKLLLSDSGFYLCAWSVRNRGYEQYFGPGTRLTVT.

The CDR3 region is CASKSGGDPYGYTF. Written as DNA, the CDR3 is TGTGCCAGCAAATCCGGGGGAGACCCTTATGGCTACACCTTC. V gene TRBV2 combines with J gene TRBJ1-2; perhaps TRBD1 as D (5 bases). CDR3 length: 14 residues. CDR1 and CDR2 from the germline V gene are SNHLY and FYNNEI. V shed 7 bases and J shed 5 bases, with 17 bases lying between them.

The chain couples TRBV27 to TRBJ2-1; 9 bases line up with TRBD2. This CDR3 comprises 15 residues. Germline-derived CDR1 and CDR2 are MNHEY and SMNVEV (reference sequence). V shed 6 bases and J 6 bases; nucleotides not matched to a gene: 9. CDR3: CASSWGLAGSNEQFF. CDR3 coding DNA: TGTGCCAGCAGCTGGGGACTAGCTGGGTCCAATGAGCAGTTCTTC.

The chain uses TRBV5-1 and TRBJ2-3; D uncertain. V lost 0 bases, J lost 6 bases, and 14 bases lay in between. CDR1 is SGHRS, CDR2 YFSETQ, per germline. The CDR3 is 15 residues long. The CDR3 reads CASSLGGLGADTQYF. The CDR3 region has the DNA TGCGCCAGCAGCTTGGGGGGTCTAGGAGCGGATACGCAGTATTTT.

The chain combines TRBV5-5 with TRBJ1-1; maybe TRBD1 (6 bases). The V end was cut by 3 bases, the J end by 1 base, with 10 bases between. Germline CDR1 and CDR2: SGHKS and YYEKEE (reference sequence). The CDR3 runs to 14 residues. In DNA form, the CDR3 reads TGTGCCAGCAGCTGGGGGACACAGAACACTGAAGCTTTCTTT. Its translation: CASSWGTQNTEAFF.

This CDR3 is CASSLQGATYGYTF. CDR3 DNA: TGTGCCAGCAGTTTACAGGGGGCCACCTATGGCTACACCTTC. The chain links TRBV6-1 to TRBJ1-2, with 9 bases fitting TRBD1. The trim removed 5 bases at V and 4 bases at J, leaving 5 bases unmatched. The germline V gene has CDR1 MNHNS and CDR2 SASEGT. The CDR3 is 14 residues long.

V and J are TRBV11-2 and TRBJ1-2, with D hard to call. Trimming removed 4 bases from V and 4 bases from J, with 13 bases in between. Looked up from germline, CDR1 is SGHAT and CDR2 is FQNNGV. The CDR3 is 14 amino acids. CDR3 nucleotide sequence: TGTGCCAGCAGCTCGCCGAACTTGGGCTATGGCTACACCTTC. This sequence encodes CASSSPNLGYGYTF.

V and J are TRBV7-2 and TRBJ1-5; a possible D gene is TRBD1 (6 bases). The CDR3 runs 13 residues. The germline V gene encodes CDR1 SGHTA and CDR2 FQGNSA. Between the trimmed V and J ends, which lost 6 bases and 5 bases, there was a span of 11 bases. The CDR3 bases are TGTGCCAGCAGTTCAGGGGTCCATCAGCCCCAGCATTTT. Its protein is CASSSGVHQPQHF. Together with reference TRBV7-2 and TRBJ1-5, the CDR3 gives the full variable domain: GAGVSQSPSNKVTEKGKDVELRCDPISGHTALYWYRQSLGQGLEFLIYFQGNSAPDKSGLPSDRFSAERTGGSVSTLTIQRTQQEDSAVYLCASSSGVHQPQHFGDGTRLSIL.

The gene calls are TRBV10-3 and TRBJ1-6; TRBD1 agrees at 7 bases. Germline CDR1 is ENHRY and CDR2 is SYGVKD. V gave up 4 bases and J gave up 10 bases; unmatched junction bases: 7. The CDR3 is 14 residues long. The CDR3 DNA is TGTGCCATCAGTGTCAGGCAGGGGGACTCACCCCTCCACTTT. Its protein is CAISVRQGDSPLHF.

The sample holds one count of this clone. The J gene is TRBJ1-3, the V gene TRBV9; D is perhaps TRBD1 (6 bases). V lost 3 bases to trimming and J lost 2 bases, with 9 bases between them. The CDR3 consists of 14 residues. Per germline, CDR1 SGDLS and CDR2 YYNGEE. The CDR3 sequence is CASSGAGAGNTIYF. The DNA of the CDR3 is TGTGCCAGCAGCGGGGCAGGGGCTGGAAACACCATATATTTT.